The 27 T cell receptor beta chains below come from one sample, sequenced in a study of neurological immune-mediated disorders. In TCRdb, the 5' RACE reads were re-called with MiXCR into one record per CDR3 protein. The repertoire holds tens of thousands of distinct CDR3 sequences, with 3.6% as singletons. Sequencing was done on a sample of PBMCs. These receptors were taken from a man aged 30-40 years with multiple sclerosis.

This clonotype was seen many times. The chain couples TRBV6-6 to TRBJ1-5, with 7 bases aligning to TRBD1. The CDR3 covers 14 residues. The trim removed 6 bases at V and 3 bases at J, leaving 5 bases unmatched. The V gene's germline CDR1 is MNHNY and CDR2 SVGAGI (reference sequence). This chain's CDR3 is CASRVGGPNQPQHF. The DNA for the CDR3 is TGTGCCAGCAGGGTAGGGGGCCCCAATCAGCCCCAGCATTTT.

The table lists this clonotype with many counts. This sequence joins TRBV4-1 and TRBJ2-2; D could derive from TRBD1 or TRBD2 (5 bases each). This CDR3 comprises 16 residues. Germline V gives CDR1 MGHRA, CDR2 YSYEKL. Trimming left V 8 bases short and J 8 bases short, with 24 bases between. As DNA, the CDR3 is TGCGCCAGCTTTTCAGAGGGGAGTTCTCCCTCGGGGGAGCTGTTTTTT. This translates into CASFSEGSSPSGELFF.

This clonotype was seen ten or more times. The V call is TRBV6-5, the J call TRBJ2-4; tentatively, D is TRBD2 (5 bases). Germline V CDR1 and CDR2: MNHEY, SVGAGI. V was clipped by 6 bases and J by 1 base, with 7 bases between them. This CDR3 has 13 residues. CDR3 nucleotides: TGTGCCAGCAGGAGGGAGGCCAAAAACATTCAGTACTTC. Protein: CASRREAKNIQYF.

Ten or more counts support this clonotype. V and J are TRBV28 and TRBJ1-3; the D is unclear. CDR3 size: 15 residues. CDR1 and CDR2 (germline): MDHEN, SYDVKM. V lost 5 bases and J lost 2, with 13 bases in between. The CDR3 DNA follows: TGTGCCAGCAGTCCCCCGACCTCGGCTGGAAACACCATATATTTT. This gives the protein CASSPPTSAGNTIYF. Full variable domain (rest looked up from reference TRBV28 and TRBJ1-3): DVKVTQSSRYLVKRTGEKVFLECVQDMDHENMFWYRQDPGLGLRLIYFSYDVKMKEKGDIPEGYSVSREKKERFSLILESASTNQTSMYLCASSPPTSAGNTIYFGEGSWLTVV.

This clonotype has ten or more counts. The chain employs TRBV5-1 and TRBJ1-1; D is unclear. The germline CDR1 and CDR2 sequences are SGHRS and YFSETQ. The CDR3 is 14 residues long. V was clipped by 4 bases and J by 0 bases, with 10 bases between them. This CDR3 reads CASSKEAVNTEAFF. The CDR3 DNA follows: TGCGCCAGCAGCAAGGAGGCGGTGAACACTGAAGCTTTCTTT.

Ten or more counts support this clonotype. The chain combines TRBV5-1 with TRBJ1-1; D is ambiguous. Trimming took off 4 bases at V and 7 bases at J, with 17 bases between the two ends. Germline assignment: CDR1 SGHRS and CDR2 YFSETQ. The CDR3 is 14 amino acids. The CDR3 sequence is CASSLQDGLSEAFF. For the CDR3, the DNA is TGCGCCAGCAGCCTCCAGGACGGACTTAGTGAAGCTTTCTTT.

The table lists this clonotype with many counts. The DNA of the CDR3 is TGTGCCAGCAGTTACGGGACAGGGGGAGTCTATGGCTACACCTTC. Encoded protein: CASSYGTGGVYGYTF. V is TRBV6-5 and J is TRBJ1-2, with 11 bases matching TRBD1. Germline values: CDR1 MNHEY, CDR2 SVGAGI. This CDR3 has 15 amino acids. The junction had 3 bases not matched to a gene; V was cut back by 2 bases and J by 4 bases.

In this sample, this clonotype turned up many times. This CDR3 reads CASSYSSNRGGEQYF. The CDR3 bases are TGTGCCAGCAGTTACTCGAGTAACCGGGGGGGCGAGCAGTACTTC. The chain has TRBV6-6 and TRBJ2-7, with 8 bases aligning to TRBD2. Germline CDR1 and CDR2: MNHNY and SVGAGI (reference sequence). V shed 0 bases and J 6 bases; nucleotides not matched to a gene: 7. The CDR3 has 15 residues.

This clonotype was detected only a few times. The rearrangement uses TRBV15 and TRBJ2-2, with D possibly matching TRBD2 (5 bases). V was shortened by 6 bases and J by 6 bases, with 14 bases between the two germline ends. Looked up from germline, CDR1 is LNHNV and CDR2 is YYDKDF (reference sequence). This CDR3 spans 14 amino acids. The CDR3 reads CATRGGSQAGELFF. In DNA form, the CDR3 reads TGTGCCACCAGGGGCGGGTCCCAGGCCGGGGAGCTGTTTTTT.

At least ten counts were recorded for this clonotype. The chain combines TRBV28 with TRBJ1-2; the D gene is possibly TRBD1 (6 bases). CDR3 length equals 12 residues. Germline values: CDR1 MDHEN, CDR2 SYDVKM. In DNA form, the CDR3 reads TGTGGCGCTTGGGGGGGCAGGGACGGCTACACCTTC. This encodes CGAWGGRDGYTF.

Ten or more counts support this clonotype. V is TRBV5-1 and J is TRBJ2-6, with D maybe TRBD1 (5 bases). V lost 0 bases, J lost 0 bases, and 7 bases lay in between. The CDR3 length is 16 residues. Germline V CDR1 and CDR2: SGHRS, YFSETQ. The CDR3 loop reads CASSLGTFSGANVLTF. DNA of the CDR3: TGCGCCAGCAGCTTGGGGACATTCTCTGGGGCCAACGTCCTGACTTTC. The complete variable domain, with remaining parts taken from reference TRBV5-1 and TRBJ2-6, reads KAGVTQTPRYLIKTRGQQVTLSCSPISGHRSVSWYQQTPGQGLQFLFEYFSETQRNKGNFPGRFSGRQFSNSRSEMNVSTLELGDSALYLCASSLGTFSGANVLTFGAGSRLTVL.

At least ten counts were recorded for this clonotype. The chain uses TRBV5-1 and TRBJ1-1; D might be TRBD1 (5 bases). V was shortened by 5 bases and J by 1 base, with 9 bases between the two germline ends. The CDR3 sequence is 13 residues long. Looked up from germline, CDR1 is SGHRS and CDR2 is YFSETQ. The CDR3 sequence is CASRLQGNTEAFF. The CDR3 nucleotides are TGCGCCAGCAGGTTGCAGGGGAACACTGAAGCTTTCTTT.

This clonotype was detected a few times. This rearrangement joins TRBV28 to TRBJ2-2; D is ambiguous. This CDR3 is 14 amino acids long. Germline V gene sequence: CDR1 MDHEN, CDR2 SYDVKM. Trimming pared 9 bases from V and 2 bases from J, leaving 13 bases between. The DNA of the CDR3 is TGTGCCAGTGGCCCCGGCGCAAACACCGGGGAGCTGTTTTTT. Amino acid sequence: CASGPGANTGELFF.

The table lists this clonotype with many counts. The V and J genes are TRBV5-1 and TRBJ1-1; D is ambiguous. V dropped 0 bases and J dropped 8 bases, with 8 bases sitting between them. The CDR3 is 12 amino acids. CDR1 and CDR2 (germline): SGHRS, YFSETQ. The CDR3 nucleotides are TGCGCCAGCAGCTTGGTGGCAGGCGAAGCTTTCTTT. Protein sequence: CASSLVAGEAFF.

V usage is TRBV28 and J usage is TRBJ2-1, with D hard to call. Germline assignment: CDR1 MDHEN and CDR2 SYDVKM. The V gene lost 3 bases and the J gene lost 12 bases, with 18 bases spanning the gap. The length of the CDR3 is 14 residues. The CDR3 spells CASSLRQVTMGQFF. The DNA of the CDR3 is TGTGCCAGCAGTTTGCGCCAGGTTACAATGGGGCAGTTCTTC.

This clonotype occurred many times. This chain links TRBV6-6 with TRBJ2-3, with D possibly matching TRBD2 (6 bases). This CDR3 spans 16 amino acids. CDR1 MNHNY and CDR2 SVGAGI come from the germline V gene (reference sequence). The V end lost 5 bases, the J end lost 3 bases, and 18 bases lay between the germline ends. The CDR3 sequence is CASSASGGGETDTQYF. The CDR3 DNA reads as TGTGCCAGCAGTGCTTCCGGGGGAGGTGAGACAGATACGCAGTATTTT.

This clonotype was seen at least ten times. The chain couples TRBV5-1 to TRBJ2-5; 8 bases map to TRBD2. The CDR3 has 14 amino acids. The germline CDR1 and CDR2 sequences are SGHRS and YFSETQ. Trimming cost V 1 base and J 7 bases; bases outside gene matches: 6. The CDR3 protein is CASSLTSGAGTQYF. The CDR3 bases are TGCGCCAGCAGCTTGACTAGCGGCGCAGGGACCCAGTACTTC.

This clonotype showed up just a few times. A much more abundant neighbour one base away suggests this may be a read error. The J gene is TRBJ2-5, the V gene TRBV5-1; 8 bases are a match to TRBD1. With V trimmed by 0 bases and J by 9 bases, 16 bases remained unmatched. The CDR3 loop spans 17 amino acids. Germline loops: CDR1 SGHRS, CDR2 YFSETQ. In nucleotides, the CDR3 is TGCGCCAGCAGCTTGGAGGGGGACAGGCAAACCCAAGGGGCCCAGTACTTC. It specifies CASSLEGDRQTQGAQYF.

This clonotype showed up many times. CDR3 sequence: CSARDGERGDYNEQFF. The CDR3, as DNA: TGCAGTGCTAGAGATGGGGAGCGGGGTGACTACAATGAGCAGTTCTTC. The chain uses TRBV20-1 and TRBJ2-1; 7 bases fit TRBD2. This CDR3 is 16 amino acids long. Germline CDR1 DFQATT, CDR2 SNEGSKA (reference sequence). With V trimmed by 0 bases and J by 3 bases, 8 bases remained unmatched.

On this clonotype itself: One base away lies a much larger clone, so this may be a sequencing read error. The conserved phenylalanine or tryptophan normally closing the CDR3 is absent here, so this likely arose from a read error. The chain employs TRBV5-1 and TRBJ1-2, with D perhaps TRBD1 (6 bases). V was trimmed by 0 bases and J by 7 bases, leaving 10 bases between them. The CDR3 extends over 13 amino acids. CDR1 and CDR2 (germline): SGHRS, YFSETQ. CDR3 sequence reads: CASSLVVRGGYTI. The CDR3 nucleotides are TGCGCCAGCAGCTTGGTAGTCAGGGGTGGCTACACCATC.

This clonotype occurred many times. This chain connects TRBV5-1 to TRBJ2-1, with D tentatively TRBD1 (6 bases). CDR1 and CDR2 (germline): SGHRS, YFSETQ. CDR3 length equals 14 residues. Trimming shortened V by 2 bases and J by 3 bases, and 9 bases separated the two germline ends. The CDR3 region is CASSFATGYNEQFF. In nucleotides, the CDR3 is TGCGCCAGCAGCTTCGCGACAGGCTACAATGAGCAGTTCTTC.

The chain carries TRBV6-5 and TRBJ2-3, with TRBD2 matching 9 bases. V dropped 3 bases and J dropped 5; count of bases not matched to a gene: 3. The CDR3 is 14 amino acids. Germline values: CDR1 MNHEY, CDR2 SVGAGI. CDR3 in amino acids: CASSYQAGGDTQYF. DNA for the CDR3: TGTGCCAGCAGTTATCAAGCGGGAGGAGATACGCAGTATTTT.

This clonotype was recorded many times. The chain has TRBV12-3 or TRBV12-4 and TRBJ2-1; D remains unclear. This CDR3 spans 14 amino acids. V lost 5 bases, J lost 8 bases, and 16 bases lay in between. This CDR3 is CASSPLDLVDEQFF. The CDR3 nucleotides are TGTGCCAGCAGTCCCCTCGACCTCGTGGATGAGCAGTTCTTC.

This clonotype occurred many times. The chain employs TRBV7-2 and TRBJ2-7, with 8 bases lining up with TRBD2. This CDR3 region has 16 residues. Germline-derived CDR1 and CDR2 are SGHTA and FQGNSA. The ends lost 5 bases at V and 1 base at J; junction bases unmatched: 10. This CDR3 is CASSPLAGGTSYEQYF. CDR3 coding DNA: TGTGCCAGCAGCCCCCTAGCGGGTGGAACATCCTACGAGCAGTACTTC.

This clonotype came up many times. The J gene is TRBJ2-1, the V gene TRBV20-1; 10 positions match TRBD2. This CDR3 comprises 14 residues. V trimming: 7 bases; J trimming: 0 bases; junction bases outside the gene matches: 3. CDR1 is DFQATT, CDR2 SNEGSKA, per germline (reference sequence). The chain's CDR3 is CSVASGSSYNEQFF. The CDR3, as DNA: TGCAGTGTGGCTAGCGGGAGCTCCTACAATGAGCAGTTCTTC.

To note about this clonotype: A much larger clone differs from this one at a single base, so this may be a read error. This chain uses TRBV2 with TRBJ1-5; D perhaps matches TRBD1 (6 bases). CDR1 is SNHLY, CDR2 FYNNEI, per germline. V was clipped by 6 bases and J by 4 bases, with 19 bases between them. The CDR3 is 16 amino acids. CDR3 sequence reads: CASSPMGPGANQPQHF. The CDR3, as DNA: TGTGCCAGCAGCCCTATGGGTCCAGGGGCTAATCAGCCCCAGCATTTT.

This clonotype was observed at least ten times. The genes are TRBV3-1 and TRBJ1-2, with TRBD1 identical over 7 bases. V was clipped by 4 bases and J by 5 bases; unmatched bases: 10. This CDR3 region has 15 residues. Germline values: CDR1 LGHDT, CDR2 YNNKEL (reference sequence). The CDR3 sequence is CASSPGGQLSYGYTF. DNA of the CDR3: TGTGCCAGCAGCCCGGGGGGACAGCTGAGTTATGGCTACACCTTC.